Below, one T cell receptor beta chain is given with its context. The data are from a study of cytomegalovirus exposure and HLA in healthy donors. PCR was performed using 60 Vbeta and 13 Jbeta primers. The data were produced by immunoSEQ multiplex PCR, yet TCRdb's version contains in-frame clones alone and is incomplete. The repertoire holds about 200,000 clones, approximately 80% seen once, with 1.5% to 2% in the top ten. V was pared by 0 bases and J by 0 bases, with 6 bases of the junction left unmatched. Germline values: CDR1 SGDLS, CDR2 YYNGEE. CDR3 length equals 17 residues. Sample: PBMCs. The TCR comes from a woman between 18 and 29 years old in good health and CMV-seronegative. This chain joins TRBV9 and TRBJ2-4; 7 bases match TRBD1. The CDR3 loop reads CASSVEVTGVAKNIQYF. As DNA, the CDR3 is TGTGCCAGCAGCGTAGAAGTTACAGGGGTAGCCAAAAACATTCAGTACTTC.